The clone carrying this T cell receptor beta chain was observed at least ten times. Its antigen is unknown. Sequence at one end of the junction differs from germline and may be a read error. The sample originates from a study of CD8+CD57+ T cells in acquired aplastic anemia. Findings of the study overall: Patients and controls were found to share twenty-nine CD8+ CDR3 sequences. Statistical testing detected no significant gap in CD8+ Simpson's diversity between patients and controls.

The CDR3 has 13 residues. Looked up from germline, CDR1 is SGHVS and CDR2 is FNYEAQ. The patients chosen for sequencing had shown expansion of CD8+CD57+ cells (detected by flow cytometry). Genomic DNA templated the TCR beta VDJ and CDR3 profiling. MiXCR, applied by TCRdb to the reads, yields one record per CDR3 protein. The sample records 150,000 to 180,000 distinct CDR3 sequences, approximately 52% being singletons. The source is a human donor with aplastic anemia. The sample taken for sequencing was sorted CD4+, CD8+, or CD8+CD57+ T cells (not recorded which) from PBMCs. The chain combines TRBV7-6 with TRBJ2-5; D uncertain. The CDR3, as DNA: TGTGCCAGCAGCTTAAACTATCAAGAGAGCCAGTACTTC. This sequence encodes CASSLNYQESQYF.